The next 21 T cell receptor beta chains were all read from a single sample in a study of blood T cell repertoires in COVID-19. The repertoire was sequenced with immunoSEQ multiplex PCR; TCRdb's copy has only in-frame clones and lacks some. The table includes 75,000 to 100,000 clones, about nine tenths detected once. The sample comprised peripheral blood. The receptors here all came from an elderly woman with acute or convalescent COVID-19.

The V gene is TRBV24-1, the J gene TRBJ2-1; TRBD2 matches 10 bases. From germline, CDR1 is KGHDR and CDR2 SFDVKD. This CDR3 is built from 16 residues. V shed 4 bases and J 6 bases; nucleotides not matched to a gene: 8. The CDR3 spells CATSDGTSGTFNEQFF. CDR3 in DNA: TGTGCCACCAGTGACGGCACTAGCGGGACCTTCAATGAGCAGTTCTTC.

CDR3 sequence reads: CAWSPGQRNEKLFF. The CDR3, as DNA: TGTGCCTGGAGTCCGGGACAACGTAATGAAAAACTGTTTTTT. V gene TRBV30 combines with J gene TRBJ1-4, with D perhaps TRBD1 (6 bases). The CDR3 consists of 14 residues. V lost 2 bases to trimming and J lost 4 bases, with 11 bases between them. Looked up from germline, CDR1 is GTSNPN and CDR2 is SVGIG (reference sequence).

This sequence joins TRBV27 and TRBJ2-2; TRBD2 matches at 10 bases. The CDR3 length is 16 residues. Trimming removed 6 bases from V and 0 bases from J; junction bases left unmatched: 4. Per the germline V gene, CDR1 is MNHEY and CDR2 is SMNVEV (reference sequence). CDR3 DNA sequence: TGTGCCAGCAGCCGGACTAGCGGCTCGAACACCGGGGAGCTGTTTTTT. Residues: CASSRTSGSNTGELFF.

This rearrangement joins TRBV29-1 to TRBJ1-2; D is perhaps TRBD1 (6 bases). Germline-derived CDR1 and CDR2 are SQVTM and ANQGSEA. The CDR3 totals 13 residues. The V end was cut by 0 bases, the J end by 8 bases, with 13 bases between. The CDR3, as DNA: TGCAGCGTTGAAGACACGGGGGGCAACGGCTACACCTTC. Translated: CSVEDTGGNGYTF. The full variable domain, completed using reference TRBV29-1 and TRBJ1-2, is SAVISQKPSRDICQRGTSLTIQCQVDSQVTMMFWYRQQPGQSLTLIATANQGSEATYESGFVIDKFPISRPNLTFSTLTVSNMSPEDSSIYLCSVEDTGGNGYTFGSGTRLTVV.

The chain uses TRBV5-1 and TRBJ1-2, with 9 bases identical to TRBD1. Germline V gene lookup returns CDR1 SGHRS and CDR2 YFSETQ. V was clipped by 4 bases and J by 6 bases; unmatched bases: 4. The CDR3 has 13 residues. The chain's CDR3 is CASSGTGRNGYTF. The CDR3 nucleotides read TGCGCCAGCAGCGGGACAGGGAGGAATGGCTACACCTTC.

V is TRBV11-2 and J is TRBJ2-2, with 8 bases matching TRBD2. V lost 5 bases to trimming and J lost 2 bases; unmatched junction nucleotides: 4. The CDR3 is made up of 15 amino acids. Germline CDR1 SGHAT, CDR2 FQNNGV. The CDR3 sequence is CASSKAGVNTGELFF. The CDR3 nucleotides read TGTGCCAGCAGCAAAGCGGGAGTTAACACCGGGGAGCTGTTTTTT.

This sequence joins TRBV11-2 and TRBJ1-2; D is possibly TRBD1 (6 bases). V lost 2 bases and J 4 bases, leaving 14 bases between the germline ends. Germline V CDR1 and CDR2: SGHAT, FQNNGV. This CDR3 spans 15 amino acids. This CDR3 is CASSLKGGALYGYTF. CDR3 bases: TGTGCCAGCAGCTTAAAGGGGGGGGCGCTCTATGGCTACACCTTC.

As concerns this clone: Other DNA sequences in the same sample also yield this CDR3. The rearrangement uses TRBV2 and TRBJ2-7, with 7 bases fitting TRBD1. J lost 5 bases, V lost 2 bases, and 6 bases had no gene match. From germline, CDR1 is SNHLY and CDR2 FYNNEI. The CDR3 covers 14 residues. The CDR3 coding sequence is TGTGCCAGCAGTGAAAGAACAGGGGACCACGAGCAGTACTTC. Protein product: CASSERTGDHEQYF.

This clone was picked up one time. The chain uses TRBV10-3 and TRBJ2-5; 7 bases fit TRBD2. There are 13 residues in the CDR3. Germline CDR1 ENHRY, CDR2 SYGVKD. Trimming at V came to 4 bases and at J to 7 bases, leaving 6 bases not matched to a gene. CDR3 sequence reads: CAISVAGGGTQYF. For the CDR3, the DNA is TGTGCCATCAGTGTAGCGGGTGGGGGGACCCAGTACTTC.

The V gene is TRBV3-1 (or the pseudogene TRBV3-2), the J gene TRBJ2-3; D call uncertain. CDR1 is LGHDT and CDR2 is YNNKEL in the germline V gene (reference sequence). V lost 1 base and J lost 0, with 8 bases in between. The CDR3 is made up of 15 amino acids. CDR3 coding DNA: TGTGCCAGCAGCCAAGTGGGCGAAAGCACAGATACGCAGTATTTT. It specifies CASSQVGESTDTQYF.

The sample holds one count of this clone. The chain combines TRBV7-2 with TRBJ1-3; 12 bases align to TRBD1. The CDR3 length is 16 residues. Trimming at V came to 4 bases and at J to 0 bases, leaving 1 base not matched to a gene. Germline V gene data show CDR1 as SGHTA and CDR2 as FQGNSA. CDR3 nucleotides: TGTGCCAGCAGCTCGGGACAGGGGGCCTCTGGAAACACCATATATTTT. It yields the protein CASSSGQGASGNTIYF.

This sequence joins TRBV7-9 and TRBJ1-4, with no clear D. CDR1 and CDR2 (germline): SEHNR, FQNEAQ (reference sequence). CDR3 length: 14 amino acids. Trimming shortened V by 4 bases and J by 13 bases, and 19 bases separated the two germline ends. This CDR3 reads CASSSVWSGKGLFF. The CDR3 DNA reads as TGTGCCAGCAGCTCGGTATGGAGCGGGAAAGGACTGTTTTTT. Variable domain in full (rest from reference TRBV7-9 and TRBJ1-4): DTGVSQNPRHKITKRGQNVTFRCDPISEHNRLYWYRQTLGQGPEFLTYFQNEAQLEKSRLLSDRFSAERPKGSFSTLEIQRTEQGDSAMYLCASSSVWSGKGLFFGSGTQLSVL.

The chain's CDR3 is CASSGRGKDTGELFF. The CDR3 DNA reads TGTGCCAGCAGCGGGCGGGGTAAGGACACCGGGGAGCTGTTTTTT. This rearrangement joins TRBV9 to TRBJ2-2, with a tentative D call TRBD2 (6 bases). This CDR3 has 15 amino acids. Looked up from germline, CDR1 is SGDLS and CDR2 is YYNGEE. Between the trimmed V and J ends, which lost 3 bases and 3 bases, there was a span of 12 bases.

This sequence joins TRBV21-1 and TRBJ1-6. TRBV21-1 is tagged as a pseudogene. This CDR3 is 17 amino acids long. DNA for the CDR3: TGTGCCAGCAGCAAAGAGGACTGCAGCTCCTATAATTCACCCCTCCACTTT. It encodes CASSKEDCSSYNSPLHF.

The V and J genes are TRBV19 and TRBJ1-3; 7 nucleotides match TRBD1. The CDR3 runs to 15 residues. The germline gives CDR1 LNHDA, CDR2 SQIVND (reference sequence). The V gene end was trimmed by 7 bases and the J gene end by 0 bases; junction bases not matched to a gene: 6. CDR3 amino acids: CASKGAASSGNTIYF. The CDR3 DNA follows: TGTGCCAGTAAGGGGGCAGCGAGCTCTGGAAACACCATATATTTT.

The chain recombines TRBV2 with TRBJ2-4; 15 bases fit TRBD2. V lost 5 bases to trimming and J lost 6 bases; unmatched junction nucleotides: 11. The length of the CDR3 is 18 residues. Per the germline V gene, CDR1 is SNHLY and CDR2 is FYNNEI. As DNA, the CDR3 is TGTGCCAGCAGTATCTGGGGGACTAGCGGGGGGACTGGAAACATTCAGTACTTC. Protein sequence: CASSIWGTSGGTGNIQYF.

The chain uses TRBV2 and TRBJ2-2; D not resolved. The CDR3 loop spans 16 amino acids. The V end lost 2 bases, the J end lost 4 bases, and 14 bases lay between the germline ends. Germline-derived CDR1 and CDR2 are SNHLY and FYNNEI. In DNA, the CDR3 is TGTGCCAGCAGTGAATCTCGGCCCCAGGTCACCGGGGAGCTGTTTTTT. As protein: CASSESRPQVTGELFF.

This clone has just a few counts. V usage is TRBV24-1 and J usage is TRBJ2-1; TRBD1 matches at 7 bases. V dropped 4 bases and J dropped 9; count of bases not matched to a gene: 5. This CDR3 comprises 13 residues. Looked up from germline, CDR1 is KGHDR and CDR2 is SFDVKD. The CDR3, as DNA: TGTGCCACCAGTGAGATGGACAGGTCTGAGCAGTTCTTC. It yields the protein CATSEMDRSEQFF.

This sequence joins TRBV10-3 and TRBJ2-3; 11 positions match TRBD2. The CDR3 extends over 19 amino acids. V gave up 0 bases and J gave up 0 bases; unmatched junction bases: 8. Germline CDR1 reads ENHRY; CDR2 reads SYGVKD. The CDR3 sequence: CAISESFSGRGSSTDTQYF. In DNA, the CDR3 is TGTGCCATCAGTGAGTCGTTTAGCGGGAGGGGATCTAGCACAGATACGCAGTATTTT.

The CDR3 nucleotides are TGTGCCAGCAGCCCCCGGACAGGGAATGAAAAACTGTTTTTT. It codes for CASSPRTGNEKLFF. The chain joins TRBV9 to TRBJ1-4, with 8 bases aligning to TRBD1. With V trimmed by 4 bases and J by 5 bases, 4 bases remained unmatched. The germline gives CDR1 SGDLS, CDR2 YYNGEE. CDR3 length equals 14 residues. The whole variable domain, filled in from reference TRBV9 and TRBJ1-4, reads DSGVTQTPKHLITATGQRVTLRCSPRSGDLSVYWYQQSLDQGLQFLIQYYNGEERAKGNILERFSAQQFPDLHSELNLSSLELGDSALYFCASSPRTGNEKLFFGSGTQLSVL.

The CDR3 DNA sequence: TGCGCCAGCAGCTTGGGGGGGCACGATACGCAGTATTTT. Protein sequence: CASSLGGHDTQYF. J is TRBJ2-3 and V is TRBV5-1, with D possibly being TRBD1 (6 bases). The V end lost 0 bases, the J end lost 6 bases, and 8 bases lay between the germline ends. The CDR3 runs to 13 residues. Germline CDR1 SGHRS, CDR2 YFSETQ.